This TCR beta chain was retrieved from a study of human T cells and chemical hapten exposure. Background on the study: There were per-sample TCR yield variations, arising mainly from small pooled library volume differences.

Unique molecular identifiers were affixed to discrete cDNA molecules within the library. In the source study's methods: Sampled TCR counts reached a median of approximately 100,000 per sample, with values ranging from roughly 20,000 to 750,000. TCRdb analysed the reads with MiXCR anew, one entry per CDR3 protein. Here the V and J calls rest on TCRdb's processing, not on the authors' analysis. The table records 100,000 to 150,000 distinct CDR3 sequences, 8% to 9.5% of them present only once. Unseparated into fractions, whole blood served as the source from which total RNA was extracted. Trimming pared 1 base from V and 2 bases from J, leaving 4 bases between. CDR1 is SGHDN, CDR2 FVKESK, per germline. There are 13 residues in the CDR3. Study conclusions and caveats: There was no change with DPC sensitization in TCRs above 1 in 1000 frequency.

This clonotype was recorded a few times. Its antigen is not known. This receptor was obtained from a human donor in good health. Some clones in this sample may be carry-over from other donors' samples. The sample taken for sequencing was whole blood. This rearrangement joins TRBV14 to TRBJ2-3; D ambiguous. The CDR3 protein is CASSQGLTDTQYF. The CDR3 DNA reads TGTGCCAGCAGCCAAGGACTCACAGATACGCAGTATTTT. The whole variable domain, remainder taken from reference TRBV14 and TRBJ2-3, is EAGVTQFPSHSVIEKGQTVTLRCDPISGHDNLYWYRRVMGKEIKFLLHFVKESKQDESGMPNNRFLAERTGGTYSTLKVQPAELEDSGVYFCASSQGLTDTQYFGPGTRLTVL.